These 7 T cell receptor beta chains originate from one sample sequenced in a study of blood T cell repertoires in COVID-19. TCRdb's copy holds only in-frame clones and misses some; the assay was immunoSEQ multiplex PCR. The table lists about 30,000 clones, around nine tenths of them singletons. Input material: peripheral blood. Every receptor here comes from a human donor in a cohort sampled during active COVID-19.

This clone was found once. J is TRBJ1-2 and V is TRBV30; a possible D gene is TRBD1 (6 bases). The germline CDR1 and CDR2 sequences are GTSNPN and SVGIG (reference sequence). V lost 0 bases and J lost 7, with 15 bases in between. CDR3 size: 14 residues. As DNA, the CDR3 is TGTGCCTGGAGTGTGATGGGGGCGATTGCTGGCTACACCTTC. The encoded protein is CAWSVMGAIAGYTF.

This clone showed up just a few times. The CDR3 region is CASSVGGNSPLHF. The CDR3 DNA reads TGCGCCAGCAGTGTGGGGGGTAATTCACCCCTCCACTTT. The V and J genes are TRBV10-1 and TRBJ1-6, with D perhaps matching TRBD1 (5 bases). Germline CDR1 is WNHNN and CDR2 is SYGVQD (reference sequence). V was clipped by 4 bases and J by 6 bases, with 7 bases between them. The CDR3 runs to 13 residues.

This clone was counted once. V is TRBV10-3 and J is TRBJ2-7, with 8 bases that match TRBD1. V was pared by 4 bases and J by 0 bases, with 5 bases of the junction left unmatched. The CDR3 has 15 amino acids. Per germline, CDR1 ENHRY and CDR2 SYGVKD. CDR3 in amino acids: CAISGGDRSSYEQYF. DNA for the CDR3: TGTGCCATCAGTGGGGGGGACAGGAGCTCCTACGAGCAGTACTTC.

The rearrangement links TRBV30 to TRBJ2-3, with TRBD2 as a possible D gene (5 bases). V lost 4 bases, J lost 3 bases, and 8 bases lay in between. Germline V CDR1 and CDR2: GTSNPN, SVGIG (reference sequence). The CDR3 sequence is 12 residues long. DNA of the CDR3: TGTGCCTGGACCCGGGAAACAGATACGCAGTATTTT. Protein: CAWTRETDTQYF.

About this clone itself: This sample includes further DNA sequences coding for the same CDR3. The chain joins TRBV15 to TRBJ2-7; TRBD1 is a possible D gene (6 bases). Trimming removed 0 bases from V and 2 bases from J, with 8 bases in between. Germline CDR1 reads LNHNV; CDR2 reads YYDKDF (reference sequence). This CDR3 region has 14 residues. CDR3 residues: CATSRDRGPYEQYF. The CDR3 DNA sequence: TGTGCCACCAGCAGAGACAGGGGACCCTACGAGCAGTACTTC.

V gene TRBV12-2 combines with J gene TRBJ2-3; the table calls TRBD2, which could not be checked here. TRBV12-2 is a pseudogene locus. The CDR3 is 16 amino acids. CDR3 residues: CASRLAWNSGGDTQYF. CDR3 sequence (DNA): TGTGCAAGTCGCTTAGCGTGGAATAGCGGGGGAGATACGCAGTATTTT.

The J gene is TRBJ2-3, the V gene TRBV6-6; 8 nucleotides agree with TRBD2. CDR1 and CDR2 (germline): MNHNY, SVGAGI (reference sequence). With 3 bases clipped from V and 3 bases from J, the junction kept 5 bases outside the gene matches. CDR3 length equals 15 residues. The CDR3 reads CASSYRGGETDTQYF. DNA for the CDR3: TGTGCCAGCAGTTATCGGGGGGGCGAGACAGATACGCAGTATTTT.